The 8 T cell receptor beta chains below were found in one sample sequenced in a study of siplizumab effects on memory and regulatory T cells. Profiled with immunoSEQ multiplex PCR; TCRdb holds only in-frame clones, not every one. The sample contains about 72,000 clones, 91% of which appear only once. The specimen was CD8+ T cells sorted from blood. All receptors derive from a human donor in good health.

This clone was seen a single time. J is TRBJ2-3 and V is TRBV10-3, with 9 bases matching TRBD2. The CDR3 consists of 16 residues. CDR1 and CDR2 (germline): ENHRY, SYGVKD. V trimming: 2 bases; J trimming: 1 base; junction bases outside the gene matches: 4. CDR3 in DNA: TGTGCCATCAGTGAGCGGGCTAGCGGGGGCACAGATACGCAGTATTTT. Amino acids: CAISERASGGTDTQYF.

CDR3 in amino acids: CATSRDQGRDRRELFF. CDR3 bases: TGTGCCACCAGCAGAGATCAAGGGAGGGACCGGCGGGAGCTGTTTTTT. This chain joins TRBV15 and TRBJ2-2; TRBD2 agrees at 7 bases. This CDR3 has 16 residues. The germline CDR1 and CDR2 sequences are LNHNV and YYDKDF (reference sequence). With 0 bases clipped from V and 9 bases from J, the junction kept 10 bases outside the gene matches.

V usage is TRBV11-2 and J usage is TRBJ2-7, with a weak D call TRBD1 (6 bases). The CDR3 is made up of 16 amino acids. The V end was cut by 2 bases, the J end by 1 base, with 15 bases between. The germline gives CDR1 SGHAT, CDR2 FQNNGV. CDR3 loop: CASSLLLTGPSYEQYF. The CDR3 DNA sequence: TGTGCCAGCAGCTTATTGCTGACAGGTCCATCCTACGAGCAGTACTTC.

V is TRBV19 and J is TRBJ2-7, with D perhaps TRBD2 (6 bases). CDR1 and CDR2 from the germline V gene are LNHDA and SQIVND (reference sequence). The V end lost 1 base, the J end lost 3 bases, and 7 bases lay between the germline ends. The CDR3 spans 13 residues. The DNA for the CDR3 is TGTGCCAGTAGTATAGCGGGGGACTACGAGCAGTACTTC. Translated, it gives CASSIAGDYEQYF.

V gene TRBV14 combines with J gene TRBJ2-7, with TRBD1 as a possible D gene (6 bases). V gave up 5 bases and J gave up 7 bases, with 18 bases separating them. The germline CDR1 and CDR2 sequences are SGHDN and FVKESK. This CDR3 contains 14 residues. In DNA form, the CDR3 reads TGTGCCAGCAGCTTAACCGGGACACCACCTGAGCAGTACTTC. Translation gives CASSLTGTPPEQYF.

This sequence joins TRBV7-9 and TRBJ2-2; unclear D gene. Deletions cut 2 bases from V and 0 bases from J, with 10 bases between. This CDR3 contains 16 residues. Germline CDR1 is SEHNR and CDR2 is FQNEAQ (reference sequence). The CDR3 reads CASSLSGVANTGELFF. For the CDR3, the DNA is TGTGCCAGCAGCTTATCGGGTGTCGCGAACACCGGGGAGCTGTTTTTT.

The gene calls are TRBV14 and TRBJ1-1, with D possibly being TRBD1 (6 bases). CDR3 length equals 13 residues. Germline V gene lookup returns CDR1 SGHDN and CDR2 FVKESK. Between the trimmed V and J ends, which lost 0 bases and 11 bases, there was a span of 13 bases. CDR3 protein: CASSQDLRGGAFF. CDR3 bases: TGTGCCAGCAGCCAAGACCTCCGAGGGGGGGCTTTCTTT.

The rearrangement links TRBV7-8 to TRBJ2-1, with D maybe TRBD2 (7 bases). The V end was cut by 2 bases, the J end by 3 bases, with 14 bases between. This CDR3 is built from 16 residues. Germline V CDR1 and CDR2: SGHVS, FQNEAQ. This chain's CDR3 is CASSLWEGGIYNEQFF. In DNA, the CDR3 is TGTGCCAGCAGCTTATGGGAGGGGGGAATCTACAATGAGCAGTTCTTC.